This T cell receptor (beta chain) was identified in a study of T cells in Graves' hyperthyroidism and ophthalmopathy. Study-wide context: Sampling of peripheral blood happened at initial diagnosis, prior to any treatment.

Researchers amplified the TCR beta CDR3 regions from RNA transcripts. A first-round RT-PCR of the TCR CDR3 used the HTBI primer set. In TCRdb, the multiplex PCR reads were re-called with MiXCR into one record per CDR3 protein. This table has 540,000 or so distinct CDR3 sequences, 15% to 17% appearing once. This clonotype was counted at least ten times. Its antigen is as yet unknown. This CDR3 is built from 14 residues. Germline V gene data show CDR1 as GTSNPN and CDR2 as SVGIG (reference sequence). The V end was cut by 2 bases, the J end by 4 bases, with 11 bases between. Study-level points and caveats: For ophthalmopathy, model prediction preceded onset by a median about 6.4 months.

Graves' hyperthyroidism showing no ophthalmopathy progression within 18 months was considered stable. Each diagnosis drew on symptoms, thyroxine, TRAb, thyroid ultrasound and orbital computed tomography findings. The sample consisted of blood. The receptor's source is a woman aged 25 to 45 with Graves' hyperthyroidism. This chain uses TRBV30 with TRBJ1-4; D is ambiguous. CDR3 sequence: CAWSRRAVNEKLFF. In DNA, the CDR3 is TGTGCCTGGAGTCGAAGGGCGGTTAATGAAAAACTGTTTTTT.